These T cell receptor beta chains were read from a single sample in a study of blood T cell repertoires in COVID-19. Clones were read by immunoSEQ multiplex PCR, and TCRdb kept only the in-frame ones, dropping some. The sample has some 220,000 clones, approximately 81% seen once; the top ten hold roughly 4.6%. The sample comprised peripheral blood. All receptors come from a woman in her sixties who had recovered from COVID-19. Each CDR3 is given with its conserved first and last residue. D genes are given only for firm matches. Clone sizes are given selectively: once, few, many, or a class where the clone is expanded.

j_call: TRBJ2-7; clone_size: NA; v_call: TRBV5-1; d_call: NA; cdr3_aa: CASSLGSSYEQYF; cdr3_nt: TGCGCCAGCAGCTTGGGCAGCTCCTACGAGCAGTACTTC
j_call: TRBJ1-1; clone_size: NA; v_call: TRBV9; d_call: TRBD1; cdr3_aa: CASSGGTGGYTEAFF; cdr3_nt: TGTGCCAGCAGCGGGGGGACAGGGGGCTACACTGAAGCTTTCTTT
j_call: TRBJ2-7; clone_size: NA; v_call: TRBV4-3; d_call: NA; cdr3_aa: CASSQGVGGRSSYEQYF; cdr3_nt: TGCGCCAGCAGCCAAGGAGTTGGGGGGAGGAGCTCCTACGAGCAGTACTTC
j_call: TRBJ2-7; clone_size: once; v_call: TRBV30; d_call: NA; cdr3_aa: CAWSPRLEDYEQYF; cdr3_nt: TGTGCCTGGAGCCCGAGACTAGAAGACTACGAGCAGTACTTC
j_call: TRBJ2-7; clone_size: once; v_call: TRBV19; d_call: NA; cdr3_aa: CASGPTSYEQYF; cdr3_nt: TGTGCCAGTGGACCGACTAGCTACGAGCAGTACTTC
j_call: TRBJ2-5; clone_size: many; v_call: TRBV18; d_call: NA; cdr3_aa: CASSPTDGRDQYF; cdr3_nt: TGTGCCAGCTCACCAACCGATGGGCGAGACCAGTACTTC
j_call: TRBJ2-7; clone_size: NA; v_call: TRBV14; d_call: NA; cdr3_aa: CASSIFGLRGEQYF; cdr3_nt: TGTGCCAGCAGCATATTCGGACTCCGTGGGGAGCAGTACTTC
j_call: TRBJ2-1; clone_size: NA; v_call: TRBV10-2; d_call: TRBD2; cdr3_aa: CASSVSSGGANEQFF; cdr3_nt: TGCGCCAGCAGTGTTTCTAGCGGGGGGGCCAATGAGCAGTTCTTC
j_call: TRBJ1-5; clone_size: NA; v_call: TRBV7-9; d_call: NA; cdr3_aa: CASSLPRGTQHF; cdr3_nt: TGTGCCAGCAGCTTGCCCCGAGGGACCCAGCATTTT
j_call: TRBJ1-5; clone_size: few; v_call: TRBV9; d_call: NA; cdr3_aa: CASSAQGYNQPQHF; cdr3_nt: TGTGCCAGCAGCGCCCAGGGTTACAATCAGCCCCAGCATTTT
j_call: TRBJ1-2; clone_size: NA; v_call: TRBV6-5; d_call: NA; cdr3_aa: CASSYSQSGYYGYTF; cdr3_nt: TGTGCCAGCAGTTACTCGCAATCCGGTTACTATGGCTACACCTTC
j_call: TRBJ1-2; clone_size: NA; v_call: TRBV5-4; d_call: NA; cdr3_aa: CASSSYTGANYGYTF; cdr3_nt: TGTGCCAGCAGCTCTTATACAGGCGCTAACTATGGCTACACCTTC
j_call: TRBJ1-1; clone_size: NA; v_call: TRBV28; d_call: TRBD1; cdr3_aa: CASSLTGTGSWTEAFF; cdr3_nt: TGTGCCAGCAGTTTGACCGGGACAGGGAGTTGGACTGAAGCTTTCTTT
j_call: TRBJ1-6; clone_size: NA; v_call: TRBV9; d_call: TRBD1; cdr3_aa: CASSLRGTAYNSPLHF; cdr3_nt: TGTGCCAGCAGCCTTAGAGGGACAGCCTATAATTCACCCCTCCACTTT
j_call: TRBJ1-2; clone_size: NA; v_call: TRBV18; d_call: TRBD1; cdr3_aa: CASSPPTTGVNYGYTF; cdr3_nt: TGTGCCAGCTCACCACCAACCACAGGGGTTAACTATGGCTACACCTTC
j_call: TRBJ2-1; clone_size: NA; v_call: TRBV9; d_call: TRBD2; cdr3_aa: CASSARAGLAGDPSYNEQFF; cdr3_nt: TGTGCCAGCAGCGCGAGGGCGGGACTAGCGGGGGATCCCTCCTACAATGAGCAGTTCTTC
j_call: TRBJ1-1; clone_size: NA; v_call: TRBV21-1; d_call: NA; cdr3_aa: CASSKRTVMNTEAFF; cdr3_nt: TGTGCCAGCAGCAAAAGGACAGTGATGAACACTGAAGCTTTCTTT
j_call: TRBJ2-2; clone_size: NA; v_call: TRBV2; d_call: NA; cdr3_aa: CASSEFAGAGELFF; cdr3_nt: TGTGCCAGCAGTGAATTTGCCGGTGCGGGGGAGCTGTTTTTT
j_call: TRBJ2-5; clone_size: few; v_call: TRBV7-9; d_call: NA; cdr3_aa: CASSLVGSIETQYF; cdr3_nt: TGTGCCAGCAGCTTAGTTGGTAGTATCGAGACCCAGTACTTC
j_call: TRBJ2-3; clone_size: NA; v_call: TRBV5-1; d_call: TRBD2; cdr3_aa: CASSSLSGGGSGTQYF; cdr3_nt: TGCGCCAGCAGCTCTCTGAGCGGGGGGGGCTCTGGTACGCAGTATTTT
j_call: TRBJ2-7; clone_size: NA; v_call: TRBV27; d_call: NA; cdr3_aa: CASSLAGEYEDEQYF; cdr3_nt: TGTGCCAGCAGTTTAGCAGGGGAGTATGAGGACGAGCAGTACTTC
j_call: TRBJ2-1; clone_size: NA; v_call: TRBV9; d_call: TRBD1; cdr3_aa: CASRGQGVDEQFF; cdr3_nt: TGTGCCAGCAGAGGACAGGGTGTAGATGAGCAGTTCTTC
j_call: TRBJ2-5; clone_size: NA; v_call: TRBV5-8; d_call: TRBD1; cdr3_aa: CASSFRGRETQYF; cdr3_nt: TGTGCCAGCAGCTTCAGGGGGCGGGAGACCCAGTACTTC
j_call: TRBJ2-5; clone_size: NA; v_call: TRBV11-3; d_call: TRBD2; cdr3_aa: CASSPGLAGAGVQETQYF; cdr3_nt: TGTGCCAGCAGCCCGGGACTAGCGGGGGCCGGAGTACAAGAGACCCAGTACTTC
j_call: TRBJ1-1; clone_size: NA; v_call: TRBV9; d_call: NA; cdr3_aa: CASSPRLAADTEAFF; cdr3_nt: TGTGCCAGCAGCCCCCGTCTTGCCGCGGACACTGAAGCTTTCTTT
j_call: TRBJ2-7; clone_size: once; v_call: TRBV6-4; d_call: TRBD1; cdr3_aa: CASRGQGDSYEQYF; cdr3_nt: TGTGCCAGCCGCGGACAGGGCGACTCCTACGAGCAGTACTTC
j_call: TRBJ1-1; clone_size: NA; v_call: TRBV9; d_call: TRBD1; cdr3_aa: CASSVGQGNTEAFF; cdr3_nt: TGTGCCAGCAGCGTAGGACAGGGGAACACTGAAGCTTTCTTT
j_call: TRBJ2-3; clone_size: NA; v_call: TRBV27; d_call: TRBD2; cdr3_aa: CASGRSIAGGPDTQYF; cdr3_nt: TGTGCCAGCGGCCGCAGCATAGCGGGGGGGCCCGATACGCAGTATTTT
j_call: TRBJ2-7; clone_size: NA; v_call: TRBV18; d_call: NA; cdr3_aa: CASSPREFSYEQYF; cdr3_nt: TGTGCCAGCTCACCCAGGGAATTCTCCTACGAGCAGTACTTC
j_call: TRBJ2-1; clone_size: NA; v_call: TRBV6-6; d_call: TRBD2; cdr3_aa: CASSRSGTSSVLNEQFF; cdr3_nt: TGTGCCAGCAGTAGATCCGGGACTAGCAGCGTTTTGAATGAGCAGTTCTTC
j_call: TRBJ2-3; clone_size: few; v_call: TRBV10-2; d_call: TRBD2; cdr3_aa: CASISGLVPDTQYF; cdr3_nt: TGCGCCAGCATCTCCGGACTAGTGCCAGATACGCAGTATTTT
j_call: TRBJ1-1; clone_size: NA; v_call: TRBV27; d_call: NA; cdr3_aa: CASSLNRNTEAFF; cdr3_nt: TGTGCCAGCAGTCTGAATAGGAACACTGAAGCTTTCTTT
j_call: TRBJ1-2; clone_size: once; v_call: TRBV4-1; d_call: NA; cdr3_aa: CASSQTGMGYGYTF; cdr3_nt: TGCGCCAGCAGCCAAACAGGGATGGGATATGGCTACACCTTC
j_call: TRBJ1-5; clone_size: NA; v_call: TRBV21-1; d_call: NA; cdr3_aa: CASSKAHTSVQPQHF; cdr3_nt: TGTGCCAGCAGCAAAGCCCACACGTCCGTTCAGCCCCAGCATTTT
j_call: TRBJ2-1; clone_size: once; v_call: TRBV12-5; d_call: NA; cdr3_aa: CASGLWGGGIIF; cdr3_nt: NA
j_call: TRBJ2-7; clone_size: NA; v_call: TRBV7-8; d_call: NA; cdr3_aa: CASSLSRDMGEQYF; cdr3_nt: TGTGCCAGCAGCTTGTCAAGGGACATGGGCGAGCAGTACTTC